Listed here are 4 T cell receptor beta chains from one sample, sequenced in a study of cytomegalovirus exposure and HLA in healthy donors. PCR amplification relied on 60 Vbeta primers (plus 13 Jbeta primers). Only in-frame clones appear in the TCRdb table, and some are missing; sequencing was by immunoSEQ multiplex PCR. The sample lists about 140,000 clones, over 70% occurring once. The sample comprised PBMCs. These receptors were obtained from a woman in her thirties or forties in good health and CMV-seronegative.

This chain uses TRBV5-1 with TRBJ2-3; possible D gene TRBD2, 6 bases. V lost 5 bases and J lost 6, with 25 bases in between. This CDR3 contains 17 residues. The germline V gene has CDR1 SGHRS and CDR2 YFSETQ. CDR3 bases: TGCGCCAGCAGTTCTCCGCTGGGCGGGGATCCCTTGGATACGCAGTATTTT. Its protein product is CASSSPLGGDPLDTQYF.

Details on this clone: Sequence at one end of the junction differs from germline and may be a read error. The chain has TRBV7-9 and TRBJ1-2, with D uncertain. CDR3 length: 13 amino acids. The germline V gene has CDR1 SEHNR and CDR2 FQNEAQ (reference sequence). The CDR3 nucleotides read TGTTCCAGCAGCGCGGCGATGGTGAATGGCTACACCTTC. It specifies CSSSAAMVNGYTF.

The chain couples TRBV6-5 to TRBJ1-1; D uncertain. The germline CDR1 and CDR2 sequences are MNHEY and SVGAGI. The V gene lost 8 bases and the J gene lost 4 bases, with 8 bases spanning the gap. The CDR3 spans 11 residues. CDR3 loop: CASGGITEAFF. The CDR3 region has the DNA TGTGCCAGCGGAGGAATCACTGAAGCTTTCTTT.

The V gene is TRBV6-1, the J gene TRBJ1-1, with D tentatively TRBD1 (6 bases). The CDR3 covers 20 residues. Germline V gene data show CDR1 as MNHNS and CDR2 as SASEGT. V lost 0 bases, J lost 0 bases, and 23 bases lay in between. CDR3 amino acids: CASSEARGTLTRIMNTEAFF. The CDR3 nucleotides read TGTGCCAGCAGTGAAGCGCGAGGGACATTAACACGCATCATGAACACTGAAGCTTTCTTT.